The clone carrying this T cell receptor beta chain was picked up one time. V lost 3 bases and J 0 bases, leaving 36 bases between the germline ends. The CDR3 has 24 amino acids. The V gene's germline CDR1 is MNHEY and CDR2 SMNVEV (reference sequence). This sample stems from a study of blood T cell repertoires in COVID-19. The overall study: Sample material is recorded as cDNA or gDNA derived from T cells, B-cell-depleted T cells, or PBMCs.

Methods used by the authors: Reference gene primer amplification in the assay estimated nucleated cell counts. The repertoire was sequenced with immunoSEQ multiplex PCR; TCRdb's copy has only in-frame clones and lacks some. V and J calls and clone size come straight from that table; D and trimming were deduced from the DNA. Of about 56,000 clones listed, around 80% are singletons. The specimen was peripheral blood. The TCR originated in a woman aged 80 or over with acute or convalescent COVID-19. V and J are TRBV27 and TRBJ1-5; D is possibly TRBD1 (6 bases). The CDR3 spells CASSFFTPGGGQSARPYSNQPQHF. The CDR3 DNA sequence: TGTGCCAGCAGTTTTTTTACCCCTGGGGGCGGTCAGTCAGCCCGCCCGTATAGCAATCAGCCCCAGCATTTT.